This T cell receptor beta chain is from a study of T cell responses to AZD1222 COVID-19 vaccine. TCRdb's table, derived via immunoSEQ multiplex PCR, lists solely in-frame clones and lacks some. The sample lists about 120,000 clones, about nine tenths occurring once. V trimming: 4 bases; J trimming: 9 bases; junction bases outside the gene matches: 6. CDR3 size: 14 residues. Germline CDR1 and CDR2: SGHTA and FQGNSA. Remarks on this clone: Its specificity is unknown.

Points from the study as a whole: There were repertoire samples only from the period after the peak T cell response. Spike-specific TCR breadth and depth were elevated following two AZD1222 doses. Of the AZD1222 recipients, only six were seropositive at baseline. Across the whole spike, CD4 TCRs peaked at regions 160-218 and 743-854.

The receptor comes from an adult in good health. This chain links TRBV7-2 with TRBJ1-5; 10 bases match TRBD1. The specimen comprised peripheral blood, sampled on day 0 of AZD1222 vaccination. CDR3 in DNA: TGTGCCAGCAGCTCAGGACAGGGGGGTTTGCCCCAGCATTTT. Protein sequence: CASSSGQGGLPQHF.